The entry below gives a single TCR beta chain sequence along with its context. What it binds is unknown. These data originate in a study of monozygotic twins with inflammatory bowel disease. Study-wide results and caveats: With others, IBD patients shared fewer clonotypes than healthy twins did, especially with disease activity. No single strong signal or clonotype associated with IBD was supported. In the analysis, different T cell subtypes could not be told apart. No difference in repertoire similarity was seen between concordant and discordant twins, possibly because power was limited.

Reprocessing the 5' RACE reads, TCRdb reports a single entry for every CDR3 protein and omits DNA. Its table records roughly 300,000 distinct CDR3 sequences. This CDR3 has 14 amino acids. CDR1 is LNHDA, CDR2 SQIVND, per germline (reference sequence). This chain links TRBV19 with TRBJ2-3; TCRdb designates TRBD1, a call that cannot be tested without DNA. The sequence came from a human donor with ulcerative colitis or Crohn's disease, or a healthy co-twin of an affected twin (not recorded which). What was sequenced was blood. Here the CDR3 reads CASSGTGGTDTQYF.